This TCR beta chain was found in a study of T cell repertoires in cytomegalovirus infection. Study-wide background: In public TCR beta signatures, there were indications of both CMV infection and matching HLA type. Findings of the study overall: CMV carriers with the relevant HLA were identified by cumulative public TCR beta family frequency.

TCRdb reprocessed the reads via MiXCR and lists one record per CDR3 protein. The table has about 460,000 distinct CDR3 sequences, roughly 12% seen once. This clonotype was found a few times. The antigen is unknown. V was clipped by 3 bases and J by 7 bases; unmatched bases: 5. Germline CDR1 and CDR2: SGHNT and YYREEE (reference sequence). The CDR3 totals 16 residues. The source is a human donor in good health (CMV status not recorded). Some clones in this sample may be carry-over from other donors' samples. Sequences were obtained from PBMCs. The J gene is TRBJ1-6, the V gene TRBV5-4; 12 bases fit TRBD1. CDR3 sequence reads: CASSWGQGAQNSPLHF. For the CDR3, the DNA is TGTGCCAGCAGCTGGGGACAGGGGGCGCAGAATTCACCCCTCCACTTT.